The 18 T cell receptor beta chains listed next were all sequenced from one sample in a study of Ad26.COV2.S vaccination and SARS-CoV-2 variants. Treatment meaning: some 20 received Ad26.COV2.S at low or high dose, single or two shots; about five received placebo; per-sample allocation not given. On day 63 after the first injection, vaccine and placebo recipients gave samples. Profiling relied on immunoSEQ multiplex PCR, and the TCRdb table lists in-frame clones only, not all of them. Counted here are around 350,000 clones, about 85% occurring once; the ten biggest clones make up 3% to 4%. The material was peripheral blood, obtained in a trial of Ad26.COV2.S vaccine versus placebo. The source of these receptors is a person between 18 and 65 years old who received the Ad26.COV2.S COVID-19 vaccine or a placebo.

This clone appeared a few times. This CDR3 is CASSIAASGANVLTF. The CDR3, as DNA: TGTGCCAGTAGTATAGCTGCATCTGGGGCCAACGTCCTGACTTTC. The chain carries TRBV19 and TRBJ2-6; no definite D call. Germline V lookup: CDR1 LNHDA, CDR2 SQIVND (reference sequence). The CDR3 consists of 15 residues. Deletions cut 1 base from V and 1 base from J, with 5 bases between.

This rearrangement joins TRBV10-2 to TRBJ1-1, with 12 nucleotides matching TRBD1. J lost 11 bases, V lost 3 bases, and 7 bases had no gene match. Germline CDR1 is WSHSY and CDR2 is SAAADI. The CDR3 totals 14 residues. CDR3 loop: CASSESGTGGYAFF. The DNA of the CDR3 is TGCGCCAGCAGTGAATCCGGGACAGGGGGCTATGCTTTCTTT.

This chain uses TRBV25-1 with TRBJ2-1, with 8 bases that match TRBD2. CDR1 and CDR2 (germline): MGHDK, SYGVNS. V trimming: 1 base; J trimming: 2 bases; junction bases outside the gene matches: 4. This CDR3 has 16 amino acids. The DNA of the CDR3 is TGTGCCAGCAGTGAATCGTCGGGAGGGACCTACAATGAGCAGTTCTTC. It specifies CASSESSGGTYNEQFF.

This chain joins TRBV7-6 and TRBJ1-2, with TRBD1 as a possible D gene (5 bases). Trimming removed 5 bases from V and 9 bases from J, with 25 bases in between. The CDR3 loop spans 16 amino acids. The germline gives CDR1 SGHVS, CDR2 FNYEAQ. CDR3 coding DNA: TGTGCCAGCAGCCGAGAGTGGGGGGACGGGCCCAGAAGCTACACCTTC. This gives the protein CASSREWGDGPRSYTF.

This rearrangement joins TRBV18 to TRBJ2-7, with 7 bases that match TRBD1. Germline V gives CDR1 KGHSH, CDR2 LQKENI. The CDR3 consists of 14 residues. Losses at the gene ends were 4 bases for V and 6 bases for J; bases not matched to a gene: 9. This CDR3 reads CASSLEGAPGEQYF. For the CDR3, the DNA is TGTGCCAGCTCACTCGAGGGGGCGCCGGGCGAGCAGTACTTC.

The chain uses TRBV7-8 and TRBJ2-3, with 12 bases that match TRBD2. The V and J ends lost 4 bases and 1 base, in that order; junction bases with no gene match: 15. This CDR3 spans 20 amino acids. The germline CDR1 and CDR2 sequences are SGHVS and FQNEAQ. The CDR3, as DNA: TGTGCCAGCAGCTGGCCGACTCCGGGACTAGCGGGTTACGGCACAGATACGCAGTATTTT. Translated: CASSWPTPGLAGYGTDTQYF.

The rearrangement joins TRBV2 to TRBJ2-7; the D call may be TRBD1 or TRBD2 (5 bases each). The CDR3 covers 14 residues. V gave up 7 bases and J gave up 0 bases, with 13 bases separating them. The germline CDR1 and CDR2 sequences are SNHLY and FYNNEI. The CDR3 coding sequence is TGTGCCAGCACCGGGACCGCAAGCTCCTACGAGCAGTACTTC. It yields the protein CASTGTASSYEQYF.

The rearrangement joins TRBV15 to TRBJ2-3; possible D gene TRBD2, 5 bases. The CDR3 sequence is 13 residues long. The V end lost 8 bases, the J end lost 5 bases, and 14 bases lay between the germline ends. Germline-derived CDR1 and CDR2 are LNHNV and YYDKDF (reference sequence). CDR3 loop: CATAAPAGDTQYF. CDR3 bases: TGTGCCACCGCTGCCCCGGCGGGAGATACGCAGTATTTT.

This rearrangement joins TRBV7-9 to TRBJ2-7; D gene uncertain. CDR3 length equals 12 residues. The germline V and J ends were trimmed by 4 bases and 4 bases, with 8 bases remaining between them. Germline CDR1 reads SEHNR; CDR2 reads FQNEAQ (reference sequence). The CDR3: CASSSQDYEQYF. Written as DNA, the CDR3 is TGTGCCAGCAGCTCCCAGGATTACGAGCAGTACTTC. The variable domain in full, with the rest retrieved from reference TRBV7-9 and TRBJ2-7, is DTGVSQNPRHKITKRGQNVTFRCDPISEHNRLYWYRQTLGQGPEFLTYFQNEAQLEKSRLLSDRFSAERPKGSFSTLEIQRTEQGDSAMYLCASSSQDYEQYFGPGTRLTVT.

The rearrangement joins TRBV18 to TRBJ2-5; 8 bases are shared with TRBD1. The V segment lost 5 bases and the J segment 4 bases; nucleotides outside the gene matches: 9. The CDR3 totals 15 residues. Germline V gene data show CDR1 as KGHSH and CDR2 as LQKENI. CDR3 sequence (DNA): TGTGCCAGCTCAAGATACCAGGGGGCGGTAGAGACCCAGTACTTC. Its protein product is CASSRYQGAVETQYF.

This chain connects TRBV4-3 to TRBJ2-5; D remains ambiguous. CDR1 is LGHNA, CDR2 YSLEER, per germline. The V and J ends lost 4 bases and 5 bases respectively, with 11 bases between them. This CDR3 has 13 amino acids. This CDR3 reads CASSLVIRETQYF. For the CDR3, the DNA is TGCGCCAGCAGCCTAGTGATCCGGGAGACCCAGTACTTC.

V is TRBV7-9 and J is TRBJ2-7, with D possibly TRBD2 on 6 matching bases. In germline, CDR1 is SEHNR, CDR2 FQNEAQ (reference sequence). The CDR3 contains 16 residues. Deletions cut 1 base from V and 4 bases from J, with 17 bases between. The CDR3 reads CASSLGRGGQMYEQYF. In DNA, the CDR3 is TGTGCCAGCAGCTTAGGAAGGGGAGGCCAAATGTACGAGCAGTACTTC.

CDR3 sequence: CASSSTGQSYQPQHF. The CDR3 coding sequence is TGTGCCAGCAGCTCTACCGGACAGAGTTATCAGCCCCAGCATTTT. The J gene is TRBJ1-5, the V gene TRBV7-2; D possibly corresponds to TRBD1 (6 bases). The CDR3 has 15 residues. V was clipped by 4 bases and J by 5 bases, with 15 bases between them. Germline V gives CDR1 SGHTA, CDR2 FQGNSA.

The gene calls are TRBV3-1 (or the pseudogene TRBV3-2) and TRBJ2-4, with D perhaps matching TRBD1 (5 bases). Germline assignment: CDR1 LGHDT and CDR2 YNNKEL (reference sequence). The V gene lost 0 bases and the J gene lost 9 bases, with 15 bases spanning the gap. The CDR3 contains 15 residues. The DNA for the CDR3 is TGTGCCAGCAGCCAAGATTACCAGGGCTGGGGCATTCAGTACTTC. This codes for CASSQDYQGWGIQYF.

This chain joins TRBV6-6 and TRBJ2-7; D gene unclear. V lost 4 bases, J lost 4 bases, and 20 bases lay in between. This CDR3 has 16 residues. CDR1 and CDR2 (germline): MNHNY, SVGAGI (reference sequence). The CDR3 region has the DNA TGTGCCAGCAGTTCTCCGTCTATCGATCTCCTGTACGAGCAGTACTTC. Amino acids: CASSSPSIDLLYEQYF.

This clone was counted a single time. Other DNA sequences of this sample code for an identical CDR3. V and J are TRBV29-1 and TRBJ1-1; D uncertain. This CDR3 is built from 12 residues. Deletions cut 5 bases from V and 1 base from J, with 8 bases between. Germline CDR1 reads SQVTM; CDR2 reads ANQGSEA. The CDR3 here is CSVSRGNTEAFF. CDR3 in DNA: TGCAGCGTTTCTCGGGGGAACACTGAAGCTTTCTTT.

The sample holds one count of this clone. This chain uses TRBV19 with TRBJ2-7, with 7 bases fitting TRBD1. The ends lost 5 bases at V and 3 bases at J; junction bases unmatched: 7. This CDR3 has 14 residues. The germline V gene has CDR1 LNHDA and CDR2 SQIVND (reference sequence). The CDR3 spells CASSSTGTDYEQYF. The CDR3 bases are TGTGCCAGTAGTTCAACCGGGACAGACTACGAGCAGTACTTC.

This rearrangement joins TRBV7-9 to TRBJ2-7; 8 bases match TRBD1. J was trimmed by 4 bases and V by 5 bases; bases with no gene match: 1. The V gene's germline CDR1 is SEHNR and CDR2 FQNEAQ (reference sequence). This CDR3 has 12 residues. The DNA for the CDR3 is TGTGCCAGCAGCGGACAGGGATACGAGCAGTACTTC. Its translation: CASSGQGYEQYF.